The rows below give T cell receptor beta chains drawn from one sample of a study of blood T cell repertoires in COVID-19. Clones were read by immunoSEQ multiplex PCR, and TCRdb kept only the in-frame ones, dropping some. In the table there are 85,000 to 95,000 clones, around 87% of which are singletons. The sequencing input was peripheral blood. All receptors derive from a human donor with acute or convalescent COVID-19. The donor label of this sample is uncertain. Each CDR3 is given without its conserved first and last residue.

J: TRBJ2-5
V: TRBV20-1
CDR3: SASSLGQKETQY

J: TRBJ1-1
V: TRBV7-8
CDR3: ASSSREGNTEAF

J: TRBJ2-5
V: TRBV12-3/TRBV12-4
CDR3: ASSFREQETQY

J: TRBJ1-5
V: TRBV12-5
CDR3: ASGLDLAQPQH

J: TRBJ1-2
V: TRBV6-5
CDR3: ASSYTGGPNYGYT

J: TRBJ2-5
V: TRBV3-1/TRBV3-2
CDR3: ASSLTSGGAKTQY

J: TRBJ2-1
V: TRBV19
CDR3: ATASGGAHNEQF

J: TRBJ2-3
V: TRBV7-2
CDR3: ASSWTSGDTDTQY

J: TRBJ2-2
V: TRBV5-4
CDR3: ASSRDRSDTGELF

J: TRBJ2-5
V: TRBV12-3/TRBV12-4
CDR3: ASSRQGSETQY

J: TRBJ2-6
V: TRBV11-3
CDR3: ASSFPGAGANVLT

J: TRBJ2-5
V: TRBV19
CDR3: ASSSASGLAGGTQY

J: TRBJ1-5
V: TRBV27
CDR3: ASRSGTGASSNQPQH

J: TRBJ1-1
V: TRBV13
CDR3: ASSPGGQTSLNTEAF

J: TRBJ1-6
V: TRBV19
CDR3: ASSGDRGYNSPLH

J: TRBJ2-5
V: TRBV19
CDR3: ASSIGGGAETQY

J: TRBJ1-2
V: TRBV6-5
CDR3: ASSYNRAGGYT

J: TRBJ2-7
V: TRBV6-5
CDR3: ASSYSTGREPYEQY

J: TRBJ2-3
V: TRBV3-1/TRBV3-2
CDR3: ASSQDLLAGATDTQY

J: TRBJ2-3
V: TRBV5-4
CDR3: ASVRGQSTDTQY

J: TRBJ1-5
V: TRBV19
CDR3: ASSIPDSSNQPQH

J: TRBJ1-5
V: TRBV6-2/TRBV6-3
CDR3: ASSHGRAQH

J: TRBJ1-3
V: TRBV5-6
CDR3: ASSLRSRDRNTIY

J: TRBJ2-1
V: TRBV2
CDR3: ASGRQTEYNEQF

J: TRBJ1-6
V: TRBV27
CDR3: ASSLALLSPLH

J: TRBJ2-7
V: TRBV10-1
CDR3: ASSGGTASYEQY

J: TRBJ1-3
V: TRBV11-2
CDR3: ASVIGESGNTIY

J: TRBJ1-1
V: TRBV5-1
CDR3: ASSAQGVMNRDTEAF

J: TRBJ2-7
V: TRBV28
CDR3: ASSGNSLQQY

J: TRBJ2-5
V: TRBV7-9
CDR3: ASSLVLIGTSTAETQY